This T cell receptor beta chain comes out of a study of T cells after yellow fever vaccination. Study-level background: Low-cell-number fractions were prepared with SMART-Seq v4 Ultra Low Input.

This clonotype came up many times. Its antigen is not identified. TCRdb processed the 5' RACE reads anew with MiXCR; each CDR3 protein has one entry. The profile shows over 250,000 distinct CDR3 sequences, 5.2% of them singletons. Study-wide results and limits: Post-booster repertoires contained most primary-vaccination clones again (96% CD4, around 88% CD8).

With 5 bases removed from V and 13 bases from J, the gap between germline ends came to 8 bases. Germline lookup yields CDR1 SEHNR and CDR2 FQNEAQ (reference sequence). The CDR3 totals 9 residues. This rearrangement joins TRBV7-9 to TRBJ1-2, with no clear D. The receptor was isolated from a man between 18 and 29 years old who received the YFV17D yellow fever vaccine. The sample consisted of CD4+ T cells sorted from PBMCs, taken on the day of the yellow fever booster vaccination. Written as DNA, the CDR3 is TGTGCCAGCAGCGGTACGCTCACCTTC. It encodes CASSGTLTF.